This TCR beta chain is from a study of shared clonotypes between healthy human individuals. The overall study: Donors consisted of two women and a few men between 18 and 49.

This clone appeared a few times. Its target is unknown. Broader study findings: Some clonotypes were shared by all four sorted-subset donors, while others were not shared. The non-shared ones had lower generation probabilities than the shared ones. Larger estimated richness was generally recorded for naive subsets relative to memory subsets. Although depth was large, rarefaction showed that sequencing of the sorted subsets was incomplete.

Profiling relied on immunoSEQ multiplex PCR, and the TCRdb table lists in-frame clones only, not all of them. The top ten hold about 0.36% of the sample, which has approximately 2,000,000 clones, just under 95% seen once. V shed 7 bases and J shed 2 bases, with 11 bases lying between them. Germline CDR1 reads SNHLY; CDR2 reads FYNNEI. CDR3 length equals 13 residues. This rearrangement joins TRBV2 to TRBJ1-2, with a weak D call TRBD1 (6 bases). The clonotype comes from a young man in good health. Some clones in this sample may be carry-over from other donors' samples. The sequencing input was naive CD4+ T cells from PBMCs. Described subset: CD45RA+ positively selected. The DNA of the CDR3 is TGTGCCAGCACCGAGGACAGAAACTATGGCTACACCTTC. Translating gives CASTEDRNYGYTF.